These T cell receptor beta chains were read from a single sample in a study of identical twins. MiXCR was run by TCRdb on the 5' RACE reads, yielding one entry per CDR3 protein. The data show roughly 770,000 distinct CDR3 sequences, 15% to 20% seen once. Separately, the same data were catalogued under a study of T cells expressing NK-cell markers.

Material: PBMCs. These receptor sequences come from a woman aged 18-29 years in good health. Each CDR3 is given with its conserved first and last residue. The D gene is left open where the match is weak. Clone size appears in some rows only: once, few, many, or a class for an expanded clone.

J: TRBJ1-1
size: NA
V: TRBV5-1
D: NA
DNA: TGCGCCAGCAGCCGAAACGGGAGGGACACTGAAGCTTTCTTT
CDR3: CASSRNGRDTEAFF

J: TRBJ2-5
size: few
V: TRBV5-1
D: NA
DNA: TGCGCCAGCAGCCGGACACCTCGCGAAGAGACCCAGTACTTC
CDR3: CASSRTPREETQYF

J: TRBJ2-2
size: NA
V: TRBV2
D: TRBD1
DNA: TGTGCCAGCAGTGAAGGGACAGGGTTCACCGGGGAGCTGTTTTTT
CDR3: CASSEGTGFTGELFF

J: TRBJ2-5
size: NA
V: TRBV20-1
D: TRBD2
DNA: TGCAGTGCTCCGCTAGCGGGGGAGCAAGAGACCCAGTACTTC
CDR3: CSAPLAGEQETQYF

J: TRBJ2-2
size: NA
V: TRBV7-9
D: NA
DNA: TGTGCCAGCAGCGTGGTCCGGACCCCAGACGCACGGGAGCTGTTTTTT
CDR3: CASSVVRTPDARELFF

J: TRBJ2-3
size: NA
V: TRBV5-1
D: TRBD1
DNA: TGCGCCAGCAGCTTGGCCCGACAGGGGATAAATACGCAGTATTTT
CDR3: CASSLARQGINTQYF

J: TRBJ1-2
size: NA
V: TRBV10-3
D: NA
DNA: TGTGCCATCACCAGAAGGGGGACTAACTATGGCTACACCTTC
CDR3: CAITRRGTNYGYTF

J: TRBJ1-2
size: NA
V: TRBV3-1
D: NA
DNA: TGTGCCAGCAGCCAAGATCGTTACTATGGCTACACCTTC
CDR3: CASSQDRYYGYTF

J: TRBJ2-5
size: few
V: TRBV6-2/TRBV6-3
D: NA
DNA: TGTGCCAGCAGTTACTCGGACAGAGAAGAGACCCAGTACTTC
CDR3: CASSYSDREETQYF

J: TRBJ1-3
size: NA
V: TRBV9
D: NA
DNA: TGTGCCAGCAGCGTAGAAATGGAGTCCCACTCTGGAAACACCATATATTTT
CDR3: CASSVEMESHSGNTIYF

J: TRBJ2-3
size: NA
V: TRBV20-1
D: NA
DNA: TGCAGTGCTAGAGATGTGGGTTCTGGTGCCGCAGATACGCAGTATTTT
CDR3: CSARDVGSGAADTQYF

J: TRBJ1-2
size: few
V: TRBV29-1
D: TRBD1
DNA: TGCAGCGTTGCGGGACAGGGGGCTGGCTACACCTTC
CDR3: CSVAGQGAGYTF

J: TRBJ1-1
size: few
V: TRBV7-2
D: NA
DNA: TGTGCCAGCTTAGCAGCGGTGAACACTGAAGCTTTCTTT
CDR3: CASLAAVNTEAFF

J: TRBJ1-1
size: many
V: TRBV5-1
D: NA
DNA: TGCGCCAGCAGCTTAAGCTGGAACACTGAAGCTTTCTTT
CDR3: CASSLSWNTEAFF

J: TRBJ1-2
size: once
V: TRBV29-1
D: NA
DNA: TGCAGCGTGGGGGGATCCGCTAACTATGGCTACACCTTC
CDR3: CSVGGSANYGYTF

J: TRBJ2-7
size: NA
V: TRBV3-1
D: NA
DNA: TGTGCCAGCAGCCAAGGGACCTCCGGGGAGCAGTACTTC
CDR3: CASSQGTSGEQYF

J: TRBJ2-5
size: few
V: TRBV15
D: TRBD2
DNA: TGTGCCACCAGCGTGTCTGGGAGGGGAGAGACCCAGTACTTC
CDR3: CATSVSGRGETQYF

J: TRBJ2-3
size: NA
V: TRBV12-3/TRBV12-4
D: NA
DNA: TGTGCCCTGTACAGGGGCACAGATACGCAGTATTTT
CDR3: CALYRGTDTQYF

J: TRBJ2-5
size: few
V: TRBV11-2
D: TRBD2
DNA: TGTGCCAGCAGCTTAGATCTGGGGACTAGCGGGAGAGAGACCCAGTACTTC
CDR3: CASSLDLGTSGRETQYF

J: TRBJ2-7
size: few
V: TRBV20-1
D: TRBD2
DNA: TGCAGTGCTAGAGATGGGGCGGGGGACGTGGACGAGCAGTACTTC
CDR3: CSARDGAGDVDEQYF

J: TRBJ2-7
size: NA
V: TRBV4-2
D: NA
DNA: TGTGCCAGCAGCCAAGAGGAGGGGTCCTCCTACGAGCAGTACTTC
CDR3: CASSQEEGSSYEQYF

J: TRBJ2-6
size: NA
V: TRBV29-1
D: NA
DNA: TGCAGCGTCCGCCTAAGTGCCAACGTCCTGACTTTC
CDR3: CSVRLSANVLTF

J: TRBJ2-3
size: NA
V: TRBV5-1
D: TRBD2
DNA: TGCGCCAGCAGCGTCGGACTAGCGGACACAGATACGCAGTATTTT
CDR3: CASSVGLADTDTQYF

J: TRBJ2-2
size: NA
V: TRBV29-1
D: NA
DNA: TGCAGCGCCAAAACTAACACCGGGGAGCTGTTTTTT
CDR3: CSAKTNTGELFF

J: TRBJ2-4
size: NA
V: TRBV20-1
D: NA
DNA: TGCAGTGCTAGAGATCAGGCGAGCGGACGAGCCAAAAACATTCAGTACTTC
CDR3: CSARDQASGRAKNIQYF

J: TRBJ2-7
size: few
V: TRBV7-9
D: NA
DNA: TGTGCCAGCAGCTTAAACAGCATCTACGAGCAGTACTTC
CDR3: CASSLNSIYEQYF

J: TRBJ2-3
size: few
V: TRBV12-3/TRBV12-4
D: TRBD2
DNA: TGTGCCTGCACCGCTGAAACCGTGACTAGCGGGAGATTCACAGATACGCAGTATTTT
CDR3: CACTAETVTSGRFTDTQYF

J: TRBJ2-1
size: NA
V: TRBV7-6
D: TRBD1
DNA: TGTGCCAGCAGCGAATGGACAGGGACGGTCGGGCGTGAGCAGTTCTTC
CDR3: CASSEWTGTVGREQFF

J: TRBJ1-2
size: few
V: TRBV12-3/TRBV12-4
D: NA
DNA: TGTGCCAGCAGTTTCCTAGGAGTGGCCCGCTATGGTGGCTACACCTTC
CDR3: CASSFLGVARYGGYTF

J: TRBJ2-3
size: NA
V: TRBV3-1
D: NA
DNA: TGTGCCAGCAGCCAAGGGGTGGGCTGGCCCGGGGATACGCAGTATTTT
CDR3: CASSQGVGWPGDTQYF

J: TRBJ2-3
size: NA
V: TRBV5-1
D: NA
DNA: TGCGCCAGCAGCTCCGACCTGAGGGGGACAGATACGCAGTATTTT
CDR3: CASSSDLRGTDTQYF

J: TRBJ1-1
size: few
V: TRBV7-9
D: NA
DNA: TGTGCCAGCAGCCCCGGCCGGTGGGACACTGAAGCTTTCTTT
CDR3: CASSPGRWDTEAFF

J: TRBJ2-5
size: few
V: TRBV7-9
D: TRBD1
DNA: TGTGCCAGCAGCTTAGCAGGACAGGGGGAGGAGACCCAGTACTTC
CDR3: CASSLAGQGEETQYF

J: TRBJ1-2
size: NA
V: TRBV3-1
D: TRBD1
DNA: TGTGCCAGCAGCCAAGACCCGCAGGGGGCGGTGGTGAATGGCTACACCTTC
CDR3: CASSQDPQGAVVNGYTF

J: TRBJ2-7
size: NA
V: TRBV20-1
D: TRBD2
DNA: TGCAGTGCTGATCCTACTAGCGGGGGGACCTACGAGCAGTACTTC
CDR3: CSADPTSGGTYEQYF